This TCR beta chain was recorded in a study of cytomegalovirus exposure and HLA in healthy donors. The sample holds a few counts of this clone. Primers for the PCR totalled 60 Vbeta and 13 Jbeta. Here immunoSEQ multiplex PCR was the method, and the copy in TCRdb shows in-frame clones only, minus some. The sample lists around 67,000 clones, around 61% occurring once. V dropped 6 bases and J dropped 6 bases, with 14 bases sitting between them. In germline, CDR1 is KGHSH, CDR2 LQKENI. The CDR3 length is 13 residues. Input material: PBMCs. This clonotype was sampled from a woman aged 45-59 years in good health and CMV-seronegative. The V gene is TRBV18, the J gene TRBJ1-1; D remains unclear. DNA of the CDR3: TGTGCCAGCTCCAATTATAAGCAGGCTGAAGCTTTCTTT. It is translated as CASSNYKQAEAFF.